This T cell receptor (beta chain) was retrieved from a study of blood T cell repertoires in COVID-19. This CDR3 is 16 amino acids long. Germline V lookup: CDR1 SGHRS, CDR2 YFSETQ. Trimming shortened V by 0 bases and J by 1 base, and 13 bases separated the two germline ends. Original handling: Amplification of reference gene primers provided the estimated nucleated cell counts. The method was immunoSEQ multiplex PCR; TCRdb's version includes in-frame clones alone and lacks a portion of them. V and J calls and clone size come straight from that table; D and trimming were deduced from the DNA. The sample lists 88,000 or so clones, roughly 80% occurring once. The count of this clone is one.

Sequencing used peripheral blood. The source of this sequence is a human donor in a cohort sampled during active COVID-19. V and J are TRBV5-1 and TRBJ1-1; D gene uncertain. The CDR3, as DNA: TGCGCCAGCAGCTTGGGGCAACCCCAATCGAACACTGAAGCTTTCTTT. As protein: CASSLGQPQSNTEAFF.